A selection of T cell receptor beta chains follows, all from one sample in a study of blood T cell repertoires in COVID-19. Method: immunoSEQ multiplex PCR; TCRdb's copy keeps in-frame clones and lacks some. The sample has under 250,000 clones, around 82% seen once; the top ten hold roughly 3%. Sample: peripheral blood. These receptors all come from a woman aged 25 to 45 who had recovered from COVID-19. CDR3s include the opening cysteine and the closing phenylalanine or tryptophan. D genes are given only for firm matches. A row's size may be missing; if present it is once, few, many or a size class.

j_call clone_size cdr3_length v_call d_call cdr3_aa cdr3_nt
TRBJ2-1 - 15 TRBV27 TRBD2 CASSLTGLGWNEQFF TGTGCCAGCAGTCTAACGGGACTAGGGTGGAATGAGCAGTTCTTC
TRBJ2-3 - 15 TRBV30 TRBD2 CAWTVAGVITDTQYF TGTGCCTGGACTGTAGCGGGCGTGATTACAGATACGCAGTATTTT
TRBJ2-7 once 13 TRBV2 - CASSQTGLGEQYF TGTGCCAGCAGTCAGACAGGTCTAGGAGAGCAGTACTTC
TRBJ2-7 - 10 TRBV28 - CAVGAYEQYF TGTGCCGTCGGAGCCTACGAGCAGTACTTC
TRBJ2-6 - 16 TRBV28 - CASSPTGGTGANVLTF TGTGCCAGCAGCCCAACTGGGGGCACTGGGGCCAACGTCCTGACTTTC
TRBJ2-5 few 16 TRBV6-2/TRBV6-3 TRBD2 CASSQGLAGNQETQYF TGTGCCAGCAGTCAAGGACTAGCGGGGAATCAAGAGACCCAGTACTTC
TRBJ2-4 - 13 TRBV7-3 TRBD1 CASSLTGTGQGYF TGTGCCAGCAGCTTAACTGGGACAGGTCAGGGCTACTTC
TRBJ2-2 - 12 TRBV27 - CAAGRNTGELFF TGTGCGGCGGGACGGAACACCGGGGAGCTGTTTTTT
TRBJ2-7 - 14 TRBV19 TRBD1 CATRMGQGPYEQYF TGTGCCACGCGGATGGGACAGGGACCCTACGAGCAGTACTTC
TRBJ2-3 - 14 TRBV24-1 TRBD1 CATSVQGGTDTQYF TGTGCCACCAGTGTGCAGGGGGGCACAGATACGCAGTATTTT
TRBJ1-3 - 15 TRBV11-2 TRBD1 CASSPLTGDGNTIYF TGTGCCAGCAGCCCCTTGACAGGGGACGGGAACACCATATATTTT